The present T cell receptor (beta chain) was sequenced within a study of blood T cell repertoires in COVID-19. At the level of the study: Donors in the United States, Italy and Spain gave samples during acute or convalescent COVID-19. From T cells, B-cell-depleted T cells, or PBMCs came the material, which was cDNA or gDNA.

In the study's own analysis: Reference gene primer amplification gave nucleated cell count estimates. Sequencing was performed with immunoSEQ multiplex PCR; in TCRdb, only in-frame clones are kept and a portion is missing. That table furnishes V, J and clone size, whereas the DNA furnished D and trimming. The sample yields a few hundred thousand clones, roughly 83% seen once. V was pared by 8 bases and J by 0 bases, with 8 bases between. Germline CDR1 SNHLY, CDR2 FYNNEI. CDR3 length: 13 residues. Material: peripheral blood. The V gene is TRBV2, the J gene TRBJ1-3; no definite D call. The source of this sequence is a woman aged 50 to 60 with acute or convalescent COVID-19. CDR3 DNA: TGTGCCAGCGGTTCCAGCTCTGGAAACACCATATATTTT. Its protein product is CASGSSSGNTIYF.